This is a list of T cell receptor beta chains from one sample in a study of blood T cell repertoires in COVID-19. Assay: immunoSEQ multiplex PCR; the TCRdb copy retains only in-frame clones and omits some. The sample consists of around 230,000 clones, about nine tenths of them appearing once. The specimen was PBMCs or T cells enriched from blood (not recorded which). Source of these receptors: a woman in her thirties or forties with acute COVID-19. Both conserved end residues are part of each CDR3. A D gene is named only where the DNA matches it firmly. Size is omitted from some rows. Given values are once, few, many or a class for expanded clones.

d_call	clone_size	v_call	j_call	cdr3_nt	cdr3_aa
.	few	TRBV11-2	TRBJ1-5	TGTGCCAGCAGCCCAGGCGCGTCTCTTAGCAATCAGCCCCAGCATTTT	CASSPGASLSNQPQHF
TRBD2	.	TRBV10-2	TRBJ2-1	TGCGCCAGCAGTGCAAGCGGGAGTGAAAATGAGCAGTTCTTC	CASSASGSENEQFF
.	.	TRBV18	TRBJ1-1	TGTGCCAGCTCATCTTTACAAACAGGGAACACTGAAGCTTTCTTT	CASSSLQTGNTEAFF
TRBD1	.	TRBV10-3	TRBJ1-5	TGTGCCATCAGTGAGGACAGGGATCAGCCCCAGCATTTT	CAISEDRDQPQHF
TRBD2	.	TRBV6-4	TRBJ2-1	TGTGCCAGCAGTGACTCAGGACTAGCGGGAGGGAATGAGCAGTTCTTC	CASSDSGLAGGNEQFF
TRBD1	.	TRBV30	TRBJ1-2	TGTGCCTGGGACCAGGGGGGCAACTATGGCTACACCTTC	CAWDQGGNYGYTF
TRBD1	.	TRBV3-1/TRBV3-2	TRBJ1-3	TGTGCCAGCAGCCAAGGGACAGGGTTTAATCCTGGAAACACCATATATTTT	CASSQGTGFNPGNTIYF
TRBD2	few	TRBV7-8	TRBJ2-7	TGTGCCAGCAGCTTAGTTTCGGGGGGGCAGTCCGAGCAGTACTTC	CASSLVSGGQSEQYF
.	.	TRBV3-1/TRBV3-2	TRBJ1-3	TGTGCCAGCAGCCCTACTTTTGGCAGCCGACTGGACACCATATATTTT	CASSPTFGSRLDTIYF
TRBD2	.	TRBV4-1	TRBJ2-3	TGCGCCAGCAGCCCGATATCCTACGGGACTAGCCGGTATTTT	CASSPISYGTSRYF
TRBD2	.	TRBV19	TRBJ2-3	TGTGCCAGTAGTATTCTCCCAGCGGGGGTTAGCACAGATACGCAGTATTTT	CASSILPAGVSTDTQYF
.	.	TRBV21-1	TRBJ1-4	TGTGCCAGCAGCAAGACTGGACAGAAGAAAGGTGCAACTAATGAAAAACTGTTTTTT	CASSKTGQKKGATNEKLFF
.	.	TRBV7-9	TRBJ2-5	TGTGCCAGCAGCCGCCGACTGGGCGGGACCGAGACCCAGTACTTC	CASSRRLGGTETQYF
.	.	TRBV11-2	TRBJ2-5	TGTGCCAGCAGCTTCGGGACACCCTCGCAAGAGACCCAGTACTTC	CASSFGTPSQETQYF
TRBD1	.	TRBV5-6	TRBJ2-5	TGTGCCAGCAGCTTAATGGGGCCAGGGGGCTTCCAAGAGACCCAGTACTTC	CASSLMGPGGFQETQYF
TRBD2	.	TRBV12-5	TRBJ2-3	TGTGCTAGTGGCTATAGCGGGGGGGCAGATACGCAGTATTTT	CASGYSGGADTQYF